The rows below give T cell receptor beta chains drawn from one sample of a study of T cells in Graves' hyperthyroidism and ophthalmopathy. TCRdb called the multiplex PCR reads again in MiXCR, with one record for every CDR3 protein. The table includes about 320,000 distinct CDR3 sequences, 16% detected once. Specimen: blood. All receptors derive from a man younger than 40 with Graves' hyperthyroidism. CDR3s include the opening cysteine and the closing phenylalanine or tryptophan. The order of the fields is clone size, CDR3 length, J gene, D gene, V gene, CDR3 protein, CDR3 DNA. The D gene is left open where the match is weak. The listing skips clone size in some rows; elsewhere it reads once, few, many or a size class.

many,14,TRBJ2-3,-,TRBV6-6,CASSYSRYTDTQYF,TGTGCCAGCAGTTACTCGAGGTACACAGATACGCAGTATTTT
many,15,TRBJ2-7,-,TRBV7-9,CASSLADSAFYEQYF,TGTGCCAGCAGCTTGGCCGACAGTGCTTTCTACGAGCAGTACTTC
many,13,TRBJ2-1,TRBD1,TRBV18,CASSNTGGNEQFF,TGTGCCAGCTCAAATACAGGGGGCAATGAGCAGTTCTTC
many,16,TRBJ1-1,TRBD1,TRBV7-9,CASRTTGGSGVTEAFF,TGTGCCAGCAGAACGACAGGGGGCTCGGGCGTCACTGAAGCTTTCTTT
few,13,TRBJ2-2,-,TRBV6-1,CANRDINTGELFF,TGTGCCAACCGGGACATTAACACCGGGGAGCTGTTTTTT
few,15,TRBJ2-3,-,TRBV7-3,CASSSPVDPTDTQYF,TGTGCCAGCAGCTCCCCAGTCGACCCCACAGATACGCAGTATTTT
few,15,TRBJ1-1,-,TRBV7-9,CASSLGFAGGTEAFF,TGTGCCAGCAGCTTGGGGTTCGCGGGCGGCACTGAAGCTTTCTTT
few,15,TRBJ2-1,-,TRBV24-1,CATSGGTALYNEQFF,TGTGCCACCTCCGGGGGGACAGCACTCTACAATGAGCAGTTCTTC
few,13,TRBJ1-6,-,TRBV28,CASSLLMDSPLHF,TGTGCCAGCAGTTTATTGATGGATTCACCCCTCCACTTT
-,14,TRBJ2-2,-,TRBV12-3/TRBV12-4,CASSLNRGGGELFF,TGTGCCAGCAGTTTGAACAGGGGAGGCGGGGAGCTGTTTTTT
few,13,TRBJ2-5,-,TRBV12-3/TRBV12-4,CASSIWWEETQYF,TGTGCCAGCAGTATTTGGTGGGAAGAGACCCAGTACTTC
many,14,TRBJ2-7,TRBD1,TRBV7-2,CASSPDRGSYEQYF,TGTGCCAGCAGCCCCGACAGGGGCTCCTACGAGCAGTACTTC
-,14,TRBJ1-5,TRBD1,TRBV12-3/TRBV12-4,CASSSGGSHQPQHF,TGTGCCAGCAGTTCAGGGGGAAGTCACCAGCCCCAGCATTTT
many,18,TRBJ2-1,TRBD2,TRBV7-3,CASSLRSGRVLGYNEQFF,TGTGCCAGCAGCTTACGGAGCGGGAGGGTTCTAGGGTACAATGAGCAGTTCTTC
many,14,TRBJ2-7,-,TRBV7-9,CASSLTSDAYEQYF,TGTGCCAGCAGCTTAACCTCGGATGCCTACGAGCAGTACTTC
many,12,TRBJ2-1,TRBD2,TRBV20-1,CSAQRELNEQFF,TGCAGTGCGCAGCGGGAGTTAAATGAGCAGTTCTTC
few,13,TRBJ1-5,-,TRBV24-1,CATSDQGFQPQHF,TGTGCCACCAGTGACCAGGGGTTTCAGCCCCAGCATTTT
-,15,TRBJ2-5,TRBD2,TRBV6-1,CASNQVAGGQETQYF,TGTGCCAGCAACCAGGTGGCGGGGGGACAAGAGACCCAGTACTTC
few,14,TRBJ2-3,TRBD1,TRBV12-3/TRBV12-4,CASSFQGAGDTQYF,TGTGCCAGCAGTTTCCAGGGGGCGGGGGATACGCAGTATTTT
-,13,TRBJ2-5,TRBD2,TRBV30,CAWSGTSRETQYF,TGTGCCTGGAGTGGGACTAGTCGGGAGACCCAGTACTTC
-,17,TRBJ1-5,-,TRBV6-1,CASSLGPDGYSNQPQHF,TGTGCCAGCAGTTTAGGTCCGGACGGTTATAGCAATCAGCCCCAGCATTTT
few,11,TRBJ2-1,TRBD1,TRBV3-1,CASSRGQGSFF,TGTGCCAGCAGCCGGGGACAGGGGTCGTTCTTC
few,14,TRBJ1-2,-,TRBV10-3,CAISESRELYGYTF,TGTGCCATCAGTGAGTCCAGGGAACTCTATGGCTACACCTTC
-,17,TRBJ1-6,TRBD1,TRBV11-3,CASSSVPGQGRNSPLHF,TGTGCCAGCAGCTCCGTCCCGGGACAGGGGCGAAATTCACCCCTCCACTTT
many,14,TRBJ2-1,TRBD1,TRBV12-3/TRBV12-4,CASSLTGAYNEQFF,TGTGCCAGCAGCCTGACAGGGGCCTACAATGAGCAGTTCTTC
few,16,TRBJ1-2,-,TRBV19,CASSNIRALQGYGYTF,TGTGCCAGTAGTAATATTAGAGCCCTTCAAGGGTACGGCTACACCTTC
-,14,TRBJ2-5,-,TRBV9,CASSVVAGQETQYF,TGTGCCAGCAGCGTAGTGGCGGGCCAAGAGACCCAGTACTTC